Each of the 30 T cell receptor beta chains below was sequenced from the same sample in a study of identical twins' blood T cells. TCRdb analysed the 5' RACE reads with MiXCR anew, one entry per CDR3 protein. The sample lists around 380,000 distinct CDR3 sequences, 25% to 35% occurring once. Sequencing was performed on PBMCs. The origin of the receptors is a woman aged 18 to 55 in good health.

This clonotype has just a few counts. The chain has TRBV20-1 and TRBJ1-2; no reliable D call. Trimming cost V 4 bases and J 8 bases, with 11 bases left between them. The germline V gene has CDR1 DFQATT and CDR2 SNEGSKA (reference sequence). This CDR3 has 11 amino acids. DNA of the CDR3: TGCAGTGCTATCAACTATGAGGGCTACACCTTC. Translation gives CSAINYEGYTF.

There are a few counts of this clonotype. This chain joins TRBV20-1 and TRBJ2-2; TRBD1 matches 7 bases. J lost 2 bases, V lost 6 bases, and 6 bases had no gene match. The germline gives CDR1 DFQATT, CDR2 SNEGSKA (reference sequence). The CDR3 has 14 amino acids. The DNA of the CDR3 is TGCAGTGCAAAACAGGGGTTTAACACCGGGGAGCTGTTTTTT. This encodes CSAKQGFNTGELFF.

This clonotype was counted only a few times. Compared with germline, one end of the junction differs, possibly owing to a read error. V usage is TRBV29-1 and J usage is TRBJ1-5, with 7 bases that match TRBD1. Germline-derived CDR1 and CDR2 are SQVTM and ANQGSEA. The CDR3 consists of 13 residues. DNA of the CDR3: TGCAGCGTTGAGACAGGGTTTGGACAGCCCCAGCGTTTT. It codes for CSVETGFGQPQRF.

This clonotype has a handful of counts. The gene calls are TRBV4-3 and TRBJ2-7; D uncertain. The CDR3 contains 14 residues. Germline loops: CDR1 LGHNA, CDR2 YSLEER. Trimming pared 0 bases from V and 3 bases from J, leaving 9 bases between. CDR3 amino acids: CASSQDIGFYEQYF. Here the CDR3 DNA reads TGCGCCAGCAGCCAAGATATTGGGTTCTACGAGCAGTACTTC.

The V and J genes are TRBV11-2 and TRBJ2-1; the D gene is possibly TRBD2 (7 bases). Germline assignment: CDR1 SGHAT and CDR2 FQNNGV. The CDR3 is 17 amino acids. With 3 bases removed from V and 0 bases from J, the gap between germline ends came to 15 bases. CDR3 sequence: CASSFSRGGGSYNEQFF. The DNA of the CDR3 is TGTGCCAGCAGCTTCTCCCGAGGGGGGGGCTCCTACAATGAGCAGTTCTTC.

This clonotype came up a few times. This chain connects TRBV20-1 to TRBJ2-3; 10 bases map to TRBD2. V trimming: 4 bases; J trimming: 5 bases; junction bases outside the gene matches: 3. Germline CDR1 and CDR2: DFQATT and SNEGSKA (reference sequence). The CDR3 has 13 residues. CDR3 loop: CSATSGGRDTQYF. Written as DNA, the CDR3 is TGCAGTGCTACTAGCGGGGGTCGAGATACGCAGTATTTT.

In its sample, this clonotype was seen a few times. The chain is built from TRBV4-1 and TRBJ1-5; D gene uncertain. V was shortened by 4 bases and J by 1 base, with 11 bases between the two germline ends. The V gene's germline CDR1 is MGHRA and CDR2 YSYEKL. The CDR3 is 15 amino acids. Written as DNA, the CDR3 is TGCGCCAGCAGCCTAATCCCAGGCAGCAATCAGCCCCAGCATTTT. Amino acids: CASSLIPGSNQPQHF.

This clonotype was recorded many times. CDR3 sequence (DNA): TGTGCCAGTAGGTTCGACAACGGATTAAATAGCAATCAGCCCCAGCATTTT. Translated: CASRFDNGLNSNQPQHF. The J gene is TRBJ1-5, the V gene TRBV19, with D unresolved. Germline CDR1 is LNHDA and CDR2 is SQIVND (reference sequence). Trimming cost V 6 bases and J 0 bases, with 18 bases left between them. The CDR3 is made up of 17 amino acids.

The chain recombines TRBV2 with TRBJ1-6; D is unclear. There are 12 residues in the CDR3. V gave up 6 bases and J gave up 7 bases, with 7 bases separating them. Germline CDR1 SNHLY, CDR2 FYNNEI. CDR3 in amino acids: CASSLQNSPLHF. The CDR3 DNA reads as TGTGCCAGCAGCCTACAAAATTCACCCCTCCACTTT.

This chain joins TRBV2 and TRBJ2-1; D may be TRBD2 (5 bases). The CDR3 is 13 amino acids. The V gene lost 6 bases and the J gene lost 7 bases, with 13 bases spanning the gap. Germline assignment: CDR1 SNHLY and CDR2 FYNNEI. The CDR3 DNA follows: TGTGCCAGCAGGGCTGCCGGGAAAAATGAGCAGTTCTTC. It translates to CASRAAGKNEQFF.

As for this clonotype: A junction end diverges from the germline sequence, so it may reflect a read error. CDR3 nucleotides: TGTGCCAGCAGCGATTACGGGGGCTGGAACACCGGGGAGCTGCTTTTT. Protein sequence: CASSDYGGWNTGELLF. The gene calls are TRBV7-9 and TRBJ2-2; D is perhaps TRBD1 or TRBD2 (6 bases each). Germline lookup yields CDR1 SEHNR and CDR2 FQNEAQ (reference sequence). The CDR3 is 16 residues long.

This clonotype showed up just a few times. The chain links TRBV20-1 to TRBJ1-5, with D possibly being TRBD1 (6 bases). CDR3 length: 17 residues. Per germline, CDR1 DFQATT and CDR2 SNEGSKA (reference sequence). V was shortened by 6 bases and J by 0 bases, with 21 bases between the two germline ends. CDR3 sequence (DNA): TGCAGTGCCAGGGGAGTTGGGGGTACTTATAGCAATCAGCCCCAGCATTTT. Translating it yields CSARGVGGTYSNQPQHF.

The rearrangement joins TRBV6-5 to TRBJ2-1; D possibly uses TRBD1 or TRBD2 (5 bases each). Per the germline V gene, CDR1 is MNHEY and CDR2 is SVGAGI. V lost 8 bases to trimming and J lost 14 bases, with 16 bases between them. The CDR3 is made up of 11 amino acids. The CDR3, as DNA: TGTGCCAGCCGGGGAATGGACAAGGAGTTCTTC. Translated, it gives CASRGMDKEFF.

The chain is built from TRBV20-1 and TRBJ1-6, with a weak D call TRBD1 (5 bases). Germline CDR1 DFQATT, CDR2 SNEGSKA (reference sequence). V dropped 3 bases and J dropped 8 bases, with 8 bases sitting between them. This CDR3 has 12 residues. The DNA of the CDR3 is TGCAGTGCTAGGGGGGAGGATTCACCCCTCCACTTT. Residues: CSARGEDSPLHF.

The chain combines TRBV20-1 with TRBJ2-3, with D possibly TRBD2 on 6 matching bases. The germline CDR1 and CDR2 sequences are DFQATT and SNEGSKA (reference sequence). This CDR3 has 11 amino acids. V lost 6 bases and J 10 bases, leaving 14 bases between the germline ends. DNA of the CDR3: TGCAGTGCCCGCCACGGGGAGGCGCAGTATTTT. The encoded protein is CSARHGEAQYF.

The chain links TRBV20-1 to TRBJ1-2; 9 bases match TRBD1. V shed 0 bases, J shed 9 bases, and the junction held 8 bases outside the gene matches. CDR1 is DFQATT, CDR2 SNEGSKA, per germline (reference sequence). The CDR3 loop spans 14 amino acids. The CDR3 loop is CSARDLGQGMSYTF. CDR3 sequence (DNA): TGCAGTGCTAGAGATCTAGGACAGGGGATGAGCTACACCTTC.

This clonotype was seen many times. This CDR3 reads CASSQQMNTEAFF. The CDR3 region has the DNA TGTGCCAGCTCGCAGCAGATGAACACTGAAGCTTTCTTT. The chain is built from TRBV7-3 and TRBJ1-1; D gene ambiguous. Trimming shortened V by 8 bases and J by 0 bases, and 10 bases separated the two germline ends. This CDR3 has 13 residues. Germline lookup yields CDR1 SGHTA and CDR2 FQGTGA.

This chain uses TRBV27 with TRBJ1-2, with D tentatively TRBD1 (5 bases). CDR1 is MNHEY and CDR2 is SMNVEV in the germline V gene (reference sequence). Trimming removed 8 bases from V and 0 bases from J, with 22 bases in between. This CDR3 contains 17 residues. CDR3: CASGQHGGTYPNYGYTF. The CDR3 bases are TGTGCCAGCGGTCAACACGGTGGGACGTATCCTAACTATGGCTACACCTTC.

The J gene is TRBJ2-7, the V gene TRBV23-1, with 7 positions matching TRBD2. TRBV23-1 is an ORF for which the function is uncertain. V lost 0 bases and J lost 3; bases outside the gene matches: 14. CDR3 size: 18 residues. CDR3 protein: CASSQSLYLSGASYEQYF. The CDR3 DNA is TGCGCCAGCAGTCAATCGCTCTACTTAAGCGGGGCGAGCTACGAGCAGTACTTC.

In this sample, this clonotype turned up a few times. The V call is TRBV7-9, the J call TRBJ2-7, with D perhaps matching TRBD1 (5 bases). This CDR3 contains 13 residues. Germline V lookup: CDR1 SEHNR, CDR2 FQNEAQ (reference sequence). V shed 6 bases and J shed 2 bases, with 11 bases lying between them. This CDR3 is CASSSDKTYEQYF. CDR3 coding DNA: TGTGCCAGCAGTTCGGACAAGACCTACGAGCAGTACTTC.

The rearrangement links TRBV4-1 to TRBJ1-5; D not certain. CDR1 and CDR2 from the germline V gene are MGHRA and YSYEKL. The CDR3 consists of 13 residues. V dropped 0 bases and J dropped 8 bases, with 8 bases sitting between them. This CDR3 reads CASSQDLTKPQHF. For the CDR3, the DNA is TGCGCCAGCAGCCAAGATCTGACAAAGCCCCAGCATTTT.

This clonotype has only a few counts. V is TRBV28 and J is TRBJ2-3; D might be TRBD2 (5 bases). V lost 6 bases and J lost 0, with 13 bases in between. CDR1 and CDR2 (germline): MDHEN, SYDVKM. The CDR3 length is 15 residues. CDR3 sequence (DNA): TGTGCCAGCAGGCCCGCAGCGGCCAGCACAGATACGCAGTATTTT. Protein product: CASRPAAASTDTQYF.

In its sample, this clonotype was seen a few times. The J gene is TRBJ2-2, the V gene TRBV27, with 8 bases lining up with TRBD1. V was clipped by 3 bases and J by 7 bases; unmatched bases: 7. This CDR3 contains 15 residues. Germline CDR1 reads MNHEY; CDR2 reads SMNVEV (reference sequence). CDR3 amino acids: CASSFFQGAVGELFF. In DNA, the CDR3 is TGTGCCAGCAGTTTTTTTCAGGGGGCGGTCGGGGAGCTGTTTTTT.

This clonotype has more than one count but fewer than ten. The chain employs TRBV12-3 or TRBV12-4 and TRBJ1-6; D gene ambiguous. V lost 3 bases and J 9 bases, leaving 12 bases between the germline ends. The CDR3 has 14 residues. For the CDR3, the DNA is TGTGCCAGCAGTTTGGGCCTCAAGATTTCACCCCTCCACTTT. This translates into CASSLGLKISPLHF.

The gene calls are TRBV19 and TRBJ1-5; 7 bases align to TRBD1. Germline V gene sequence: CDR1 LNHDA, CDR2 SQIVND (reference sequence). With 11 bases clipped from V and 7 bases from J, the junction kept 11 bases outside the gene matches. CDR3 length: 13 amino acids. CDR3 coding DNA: TGTGCCGGCTCGGGGCAGGGGGGACAGCCCCAGCATTTT. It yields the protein CAGSGQGGQPQHF.

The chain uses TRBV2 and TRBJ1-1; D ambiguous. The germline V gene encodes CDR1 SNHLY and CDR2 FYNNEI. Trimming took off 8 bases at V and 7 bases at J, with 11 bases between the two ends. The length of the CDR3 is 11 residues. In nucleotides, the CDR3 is TGTGCCAGCGCCAGCTCCAATGAAGCTTTCTTT. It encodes CASASSNEAFF.

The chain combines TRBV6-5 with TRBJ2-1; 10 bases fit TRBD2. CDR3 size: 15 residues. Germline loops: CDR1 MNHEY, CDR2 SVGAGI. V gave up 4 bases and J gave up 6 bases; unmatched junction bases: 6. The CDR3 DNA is TGTGCCAGCAGTTTAAGCGGGAGGGCCTTCAATGAGCAGTTCTTC. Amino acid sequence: CASSLSGRAFNEQFF.

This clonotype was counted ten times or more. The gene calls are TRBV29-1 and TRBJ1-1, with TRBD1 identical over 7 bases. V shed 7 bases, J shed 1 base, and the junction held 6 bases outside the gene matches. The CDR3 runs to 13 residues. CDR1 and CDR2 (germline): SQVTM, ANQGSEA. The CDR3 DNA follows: TGCAGCGCCGCACAGGGGACGAACACTGAAGCTTTCTTT. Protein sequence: CSAAQGTNTEAFF.

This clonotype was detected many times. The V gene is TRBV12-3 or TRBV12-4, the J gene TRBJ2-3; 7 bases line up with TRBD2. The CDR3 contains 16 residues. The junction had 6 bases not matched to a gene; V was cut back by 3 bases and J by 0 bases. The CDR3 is CASSFERGVSTDTQYF. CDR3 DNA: TGTGCCAGCAGTTTTGAACGGGGGGTTAGCACAGATACGCAGTATTTT.

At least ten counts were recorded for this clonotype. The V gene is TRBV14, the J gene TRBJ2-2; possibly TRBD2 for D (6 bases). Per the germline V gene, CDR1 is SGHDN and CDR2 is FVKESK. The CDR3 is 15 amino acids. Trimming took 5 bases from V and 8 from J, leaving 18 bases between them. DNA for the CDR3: TGTGCCAGCAGCGCCGTTTGGGGAGGCGCTGGGGAGCTGTTTTTT. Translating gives CASSAVWGGAGELFF.